The source of this T cell receptor (beta chain) is a study of blood T cell repertoires in COVID-19. The germline V gene has CDR1 SQVTM and CDR2 ANQGSEA. With 2 bases clipped from V and 8 bases from J, the junction kept 9 bases outside the gene matches. The CDR3 loop spans 14 amino acids. Study processing details: Cell counts per sample came from amplifying reference gene primers. The protocol was immunoSEQ multiplex PCR, while the TCRdb copy is restricted to in-frame clones and leaves out a portion. The V and J calls and clone size are taken from that table; D and trimming were inferred from the DNA. This table holds more than 200,000 clones, roughly four fifths found once.

V is TRBV29-1 and J is TRBJ1-2; TRBD1 matches at 9 bases. Sequencing was carried out using PBMCs or T cells enriched from blood (not recorded which). The sequence came from a man in his 60s who had recovered from COVID-19. The CDR3 spells CSVETLGTGRGYTF. The CDR3 coding sequence is TGCAGCGTTGAAACGCTAGGGACAGGGAGAGGCTACACCTTC.